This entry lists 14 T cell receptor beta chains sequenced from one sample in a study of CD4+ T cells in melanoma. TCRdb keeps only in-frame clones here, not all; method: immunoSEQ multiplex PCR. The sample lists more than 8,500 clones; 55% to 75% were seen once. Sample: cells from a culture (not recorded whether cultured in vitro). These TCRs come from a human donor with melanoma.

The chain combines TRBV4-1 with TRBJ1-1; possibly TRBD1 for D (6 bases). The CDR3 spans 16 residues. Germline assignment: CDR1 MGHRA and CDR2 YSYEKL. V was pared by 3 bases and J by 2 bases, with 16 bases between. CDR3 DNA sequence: TGCGCCAGCAGCCACGGACGACAGGTAAATAACACTGAAGCTTTCTTT. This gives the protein CASSHGRQVNNTEAFF.

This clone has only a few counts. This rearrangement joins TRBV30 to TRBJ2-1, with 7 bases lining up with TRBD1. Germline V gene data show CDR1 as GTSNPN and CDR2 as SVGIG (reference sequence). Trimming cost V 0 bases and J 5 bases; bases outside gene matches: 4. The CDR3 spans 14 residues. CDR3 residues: CAWSVDRRHNEQFF. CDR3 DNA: TGTGCCTGGAGTGTGGACAGGCGGCACAATGAGCAGTTCTTC.

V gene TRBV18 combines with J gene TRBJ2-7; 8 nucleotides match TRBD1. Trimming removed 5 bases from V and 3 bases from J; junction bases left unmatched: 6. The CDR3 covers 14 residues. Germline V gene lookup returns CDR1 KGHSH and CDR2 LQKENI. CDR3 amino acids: CASSGQGTGYEQYF. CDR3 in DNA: TGTGCCAGCTCAGGACAGGGTACGGGCTACGAGCAGTACTTC.

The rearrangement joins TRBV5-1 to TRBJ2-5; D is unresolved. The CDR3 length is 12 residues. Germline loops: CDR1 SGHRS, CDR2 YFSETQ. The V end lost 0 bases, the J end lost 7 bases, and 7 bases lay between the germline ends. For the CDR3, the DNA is TGCGCCAGCAGCTTGGAGGGTCCGACCCAGTACTTC. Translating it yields CASSLEGPTQYF.

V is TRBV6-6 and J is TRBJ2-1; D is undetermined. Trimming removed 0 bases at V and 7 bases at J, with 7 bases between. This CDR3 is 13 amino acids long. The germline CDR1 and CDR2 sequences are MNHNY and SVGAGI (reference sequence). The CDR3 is CASSYSQRNEQFF. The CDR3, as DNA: TGTGCCAGCAGTTACTCGCAGAGGAATGAGCAGTTCTTC.

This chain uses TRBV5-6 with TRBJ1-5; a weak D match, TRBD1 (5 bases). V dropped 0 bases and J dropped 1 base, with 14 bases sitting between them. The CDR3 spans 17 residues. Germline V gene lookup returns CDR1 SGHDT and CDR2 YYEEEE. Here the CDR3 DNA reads TGTGCCAGCAGCTTGGAGGGCAGGGAAGGGAGCAATCAGCCCCAGCATTTT. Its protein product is CASSLEGREGSNQPQHF.

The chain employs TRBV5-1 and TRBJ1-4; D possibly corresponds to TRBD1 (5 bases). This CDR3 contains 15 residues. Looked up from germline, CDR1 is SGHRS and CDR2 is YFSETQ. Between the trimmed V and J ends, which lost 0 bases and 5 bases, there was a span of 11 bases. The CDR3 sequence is CASSLDYNRNEKLFF. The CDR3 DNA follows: TGCGCCAGCAGCTTGGACTATAACAGGAATGAAAAACTGTTTTTT.

The CDR3 nucleotides read TGTGCTAGTGCTCAGGAGGGAGGCGGGGAGCTGTTTTTT. This sequence encodes CASAQEGGGELFF. The genes are TRBV12-5 and TRBJ2-2, with D possibly matching TRBD2 (6 bases). V was pared by 7 bases and J by 7 bases, with 13 bases between. The CDR3 is 13 residues long. Germline CDR1 reads LGHNT; CDR2 reads FRNRAP.

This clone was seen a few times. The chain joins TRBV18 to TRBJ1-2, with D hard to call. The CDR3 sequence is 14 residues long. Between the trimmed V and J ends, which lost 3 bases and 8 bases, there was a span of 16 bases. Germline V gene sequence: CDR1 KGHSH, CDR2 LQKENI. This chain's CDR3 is CASSPFWSRDGYTF. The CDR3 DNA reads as TGTGCCAGCTCACCTTTTTGGTCAAGAGACGGCTACACCTTC.

In nucleotides, the CDR3 is TGTGCCAGCAGTGCTACTAGAACGGAGACCCAGTACTTC. Its protein is CASSATRTETQYF. The chain is built from TRBV6-1 and TRBJ2-5; TRBD2 is a possible D gene (5 bases). With 4 bases removed from V and 5 bases from J, the gap between germline ends came to 11 bases. Germline lookup yields CDR1 MNHNS and CDR2 SASEGT. This CDR3 is built from 13 residues.

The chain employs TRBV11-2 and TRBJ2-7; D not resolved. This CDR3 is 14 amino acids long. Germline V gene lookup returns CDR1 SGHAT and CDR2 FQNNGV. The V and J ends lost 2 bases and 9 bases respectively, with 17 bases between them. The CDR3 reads CASSLMSTRPAQYF. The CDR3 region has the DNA TGTGCCAGCAGCTTAATGTCGACACGGCCCGCGCAGTACTTC.

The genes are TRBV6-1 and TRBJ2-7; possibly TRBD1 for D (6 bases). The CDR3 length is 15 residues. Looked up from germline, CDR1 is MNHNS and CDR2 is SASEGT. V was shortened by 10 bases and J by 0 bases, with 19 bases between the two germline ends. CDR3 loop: CATRYSGVVSYEQYF. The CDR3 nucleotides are TGTGCCACACGATACTCAGGGGTTGTCTCCTACGAGCAGTACTTC.

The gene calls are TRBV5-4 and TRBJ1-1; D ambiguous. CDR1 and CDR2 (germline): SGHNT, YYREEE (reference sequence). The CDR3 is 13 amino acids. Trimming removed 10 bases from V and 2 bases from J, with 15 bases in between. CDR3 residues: CAWQAGLNTEAFF. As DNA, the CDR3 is TGTGCCTGGCAGGCGGGCCTAAACACTGAAGCTTTCTTT.

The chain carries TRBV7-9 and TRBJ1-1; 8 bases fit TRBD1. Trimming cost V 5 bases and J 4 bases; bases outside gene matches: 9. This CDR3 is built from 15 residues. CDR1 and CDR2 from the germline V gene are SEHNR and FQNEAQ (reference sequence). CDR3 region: CASSLRGLGSTEAFF. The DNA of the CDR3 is TGTGCCAGCAGCCTCAGGGGGCTAGGTAGCACTGAAGCTTTCTTT.